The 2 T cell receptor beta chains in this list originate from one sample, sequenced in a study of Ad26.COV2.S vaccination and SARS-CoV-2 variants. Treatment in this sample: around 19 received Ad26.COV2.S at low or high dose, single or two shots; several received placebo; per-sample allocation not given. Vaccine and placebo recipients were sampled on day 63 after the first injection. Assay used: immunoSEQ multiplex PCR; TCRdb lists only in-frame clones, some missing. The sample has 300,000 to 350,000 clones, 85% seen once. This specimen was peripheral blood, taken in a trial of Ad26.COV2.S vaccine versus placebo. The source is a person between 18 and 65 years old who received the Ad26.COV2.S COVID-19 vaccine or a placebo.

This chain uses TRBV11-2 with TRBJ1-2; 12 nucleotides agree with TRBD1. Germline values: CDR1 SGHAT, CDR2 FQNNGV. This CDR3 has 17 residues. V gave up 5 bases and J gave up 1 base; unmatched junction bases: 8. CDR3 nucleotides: TGTGCCAGCAGCCCTGGGACAGGGGGCGCCGGTAACTATGGCTACACCTTC. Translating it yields CASSPGTGGAGNYGYTF.

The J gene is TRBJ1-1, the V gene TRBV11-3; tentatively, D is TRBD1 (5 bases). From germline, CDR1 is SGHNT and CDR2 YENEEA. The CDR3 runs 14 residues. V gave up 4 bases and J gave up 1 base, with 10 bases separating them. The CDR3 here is CASSWGGRNTEAFF. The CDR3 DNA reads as TGTGCCAGCAGCTGGGGGGGTAGGAACACTGAAGCTTTCTTT.